One sample yielded the 8 T cell receptor beta chains listed below, sequenced in a study of shared clonotypes between healthy human individuals. Naive CD8 cells lacked CD45RO and underwent positive selection for CCR7, leaving out terminally differentiated effector memory CD45RA+ cells. Assay: immunoSEQ multiplex PCR; the TCRdb copy retains only in-frame clones and omits some. The repertoire includes about 2.1 million clones, about 93% of them detected once, and under 2% sits in the top ten. The sequenced sample was naive CD8+ T cells from PBMCs. The receptors shown here come from a man younger than 35 in good health. Some clones in this sample may be carry-over from other donors' samples.

This chain uses TRBV4-3 with TRBJ1-2; maybe TRBD1 (5 bases). The CDR3 runs to 15 residues. Trimming shortened V by 1 base and J by 2 bases, and 11 bases separated the two germline ends. CDR1 and CDR2 from the germline V gene are LGHNA and YSLEER. The CDR3 region is CASSQVVRQNYGYTF. Written as DNA, the CDR3 is TGCGCCAGCAGCCAAGTCGTTAGACAGAACTATGGCTACACCTTC.

A word on this clone: The same CDR3 also results from other DNA sequences found in this sample. The chain recombines TRBV13 with TRBJ2-7, with 7 bases aligning to TRBD2. The CDR3 extends over 14 amino acids. V shed 0 bases, J shed 1 base, and the junction held 0 bases outside the gene matches. The germline CDR1 and CDR2 sequences are PRHDT and FYEKMQ (reference sequence). The CDR3 nucleotides are TGTGCCAGCAGCTTAGGCGGGGGGTCCTACGAGCAGTACTTC. Its protein product is CASSLGGGSYEQYF.

The V and J genes are TRBV7-7 and TRBJ2-3; D perhaps matches TRBD2 (7 bases). CDR1 is SSHAT, CDR2 FNYEAQ, per germline (reference sequence). V gave up 7 bases and J gave up 5 bases, with 13 bases separating them. CDR3 length equals 13 residues. For the CDR3, the DNA is TGTGCCAGCACCCGGGGGGCGGGAGATACGCAGTATTTT. It is translated as CASTRGAGDTQYF. The full variable domain, its missing parts supplied by reference TRBV7-7 and TRBJ2-3, is GAGVSQSPRYKVTKRGQDVTLRCDPISSHATLYWYQQALGQGPEFLTYFNYEAQPDKSGLPSDRFSAERPEGSISTLTIQRTEQRDSAMYRCASTRGAGDTQYFGPGTRLTVL.

The chain couples TRBV10-3 to TRBJ1-3; 12 bases align to TRBD1. This CDR3 has 19 residues. V was clipped by 0 bases and J by 4 bases; unmatched bases: 10. In germline, CDR1 is ENHRY, CDR2 SYGVKD. The CDR3 loop reads CAISESRGDRGRRGNTIYF. The CDR3 DNA reads as TGTGCCATCAGTGAGTCGCGGGGGGACAGGGGGCGAAGAGGAAACACCATATATTTT.

A note on this clone: The sample holds other DNA sequences that translate to the same CDR3. The chain recombines TRBV27 with TRBJ2-7, with 8 bases aligning to TRBD2. Trimming at V came to 0 bases and at J to 1 base, leaving 5 bases not matched to a gene. This CDR3 is built from 16 residues. The V gene's germline CDR1 is MNHEY and CDR2 SMNVEV (reference sequence). CDR3: CASSLSQRELSYEQYF. CDR3 sequence (DNA): TGTGCCAGCAGTTTATCTCAGCGGGAGCTTTCCTACGAGCAGTACTTC.

This chain links TRBV5-8 with TRBJ2-2; D is unclear. The CDR3 totals 13 residues. V was clipped by 0 bases and J by 7 bases, with 7 bases between them. Germline values: CDR1 SGHTS, CDR2 YDEGEE. The CDR3 loop reads CASSLASIGELFF. As DNA, the CDR3 is TGTGCCAGCAGCTTGGCCTCGATCGGGGAGCTGTTTTTT.

The V gene is TRBV5-4, the J gene TRBJ1-1; D is unresolved. The length of the CDR3 is 12 residues. The V end lost 2 bases, the J end lost 6 bases, and 8 bases lay between the germline ends. The germline V gene encodes CDR1 SGHNT and CDR2 YYREEE (reference sequence). The CDR3 bases are TGTGCCAGCAGCTTCGGGAAGGCTGAAGCTTTCTTT. This gives the protein CASSFGKAEAFF.

The rearrangement joins TRBV13 to TRBJ2-4, with D perhaps TRBD2 (5 bases). V shed 7 bases and J shed 0 bases, with 16 bases lying between them. The CDR3 covers 16 residues. Germline loops: CDR1 PRHDT, CDR2 FYEKMQ (reference sequence). The CDR3 sequence: CASKQWGALAKNIQYF. The DNA of the CDR3 is TGTGCCAGCAAGCAATGGGGAGCTTTAGCCAAAAACATTCAGTACTTC.